The rows below give T cell receptor beta chains drawn from one sample of a study of shared T cell receptors in the human thymus. Sequencing was performed with immunoSEQ multiplex PCR; in TCRdb, only in-frame clones are kept and a portion is missing. The sample comprises 700,000 or so clones, 80% to 90% of which are singletons, and more than 0.008% rests with the top ten. These same records also appear under a second study, on human thymus T cells.

The sequencing input was thymocytes. The source of these receptors is a girl less than two years old with a congenital heart defect. CDR3s include the opening cysteine and the closing phenylalanine or tryptophan. Each record gives: V gene, J gene, CDR3 length, clone size, D gene, CDR3 DNA, CDR3 protein. A D gene is named only where the DNA matches it firmly. Rows may omit the clone size; those that give it use once, few, many or a size class.

v_gene: TRBV28
j_gene: TRBJ1-5
len: 14
abundance: .
d_gene: .
CDR3nt: TGTGCCAGCAGTTTCGTGAAGCCCCCACAGCCCCAGCATTTT
CDR3aa: CASSFVKPPQPQHF

v_gene: TRBV29-1
j_gene: TRBJ1-2
len: 16
abundance: few
d_gene: .
CDR3nt: TGCAGCGTACGCTGCCATTCAGGGGCGCGCGACTATGGCTACACCTTC
CDR3aa: CSVRCHSGARDYGYTF

v_gene: TRBV9
j_gene: TRBJ2-3
len: 17
abundance: .
d_gene: .
CDR3nt: TGTGCCAGCAGCTTACACCCCAGGGGGGCAATCACAGATACGCAGTATTTT
CDR3aa: CASSLHPRGAITDTQYF

v_gene: TRBV6-1
j_gene: TRBJ2-7
len: 15
abundance: few
d_gene: .
CDR3nt: TGTGCCAGCAGTGAATGGCCAGGGAAAGAAAGCGAGCAGTACTTC
CDR3aa: CASSEWPGKESEQYF

v_gene: TRBV5-1
j_gene: TRBJ1-1
len: 14
abundance: .
d_gene: TRBD1
CDR3nt: TGCGCCAGCAGCTGGGGACAGGGGAGCACTGAAGCTTTCTTT
CDR3aa: CASSWGQGSTEAFF

v_gene: TRBV27
j_gene: TRBJ2-7
len: 16
abundance: .
d_gene: TRBD1
CDR3nt: TGTGCCAGCAGTTTATCCGCGACAGGGGCGTTCCACGAGCAGTACTTC
CDR3aa: CASSLSATGAFHEQYF

v_gene: TRBV21-1
j_gene: TRBJ2-6
len: 20
abundance: once
d_gene: .
CDR3nt: TGTGCCAGCAGCCCAATTAAAGACAGGGATACCTGCTCTGGGGCCAACGTCCTGACTTTC
CDR3aa: CASSPIKDRDTCSGANVLTF

v_gene: TRBV14
j_gene: TRBJ1-1
len: 16
abundance: .
d_gene: .
CDR3nt: TGTGCCAGCAGCCCGAGTTTTAACAGGGAGAACACTGAAGCTTTCTTT
CDR3aa: CASSPSFNRENTEAFF

v_gene: TRBV7-9
j_gene: TRBJ2-1
len: 11
abundance: .
d_gene: TRBD1
CDR3nt: TGTGCCAGCACCCCAGGGACAGAAGAGTTCTTC
CDR3aa: CASTPGTEEFF

v_gene: TRBV5-1
j_gene: TRBJ1-2
len: 15
abundance: .
d_gene: .
CDR3nt: TGCGCCAGCAGCTTGGGGACAGTCCCTAACTATGGCTACACCTTC
CDR3aa: CASSLGTVPNYGYTF

v_gene: TRBV4-2
j_gene: TRBJ2-3
len: 15
abundance: .
d_gene: TRBD1
CDR3nt: TGTGCCAGCAGTTACAGACAGGGGGACACAGATACGCAGTATTTT
CDR3aa: CASSYRQGDTDTQYF

v_gene: TRBV7-2
j_gene: TRBJ1-3
len: 15
abundance: .
d_gene: TRBD1
CDR3nt: TGTGCCAGCAGCTTAAACTGGGACAGGGGTAACACCATATATTTT
CDR3aa: CASSLNWDRGNTIYF

v_gene: TRBV30
j_gene: TRBJ1-2
len: 13
abundance: few
d_gene: .
CDR3nt: TGTGCCTGGAGTGTACCACAGGGACGTGGCTACACCTTC
CDR3aa: CAWSVPQGRGYTF

v_gene: TRBV19
j_gene: TRBJ1-1
len: 18
abundance: .
d_gene: TRBD1
CDR3nt: TGTGCCAGTAGTATAGCCCCCCTACAGGGGGCGGAGAACACTGAAGCTTTCTTT
CDR3aa: CASSIAPLQGAENTEAFF

v_gene: TRBV5-6
j_gene: TRBJ1-2
len: 14
abundance: .
d_gene: .
CDR3nt: TGTGCCAGCAGCTTGGTGGCGGGAAACTATGGCTACACCTTC
CDR3aa: CASSLVAGNYGYTF

v_gene: TRBV27
j_gene: TRBJ2-2
len: 15
abundance: .
d_gene: .
CDR3nt: TGTGCCAGCAGTTTTGTGGCAGGGTCCCCCGGGGAGCTGTTTTTT
CDR3aa: CASSFVAGSPGELFF

v_gene: TRBV14
j_gene: TRBJ2-7
len: 15
abundance: few
d_gene: TRBD2
CDR3nt: TGTGCCAGCAGCCAATTATCGGGGGGGAGCTACGAGCAGTACTTC
CDR3aa: CASSQLSGGSYEQYF

v_gene: TRBV4-2
j_gene: TRBJ1-1
len: 13
abundance: .
d_gene: .
CDR3nt: TGTGCCAGCAGTTATAATCTTCGAGGTGAAGCTTTCTTT
CDR3aa: CASSYNLRGEAFF